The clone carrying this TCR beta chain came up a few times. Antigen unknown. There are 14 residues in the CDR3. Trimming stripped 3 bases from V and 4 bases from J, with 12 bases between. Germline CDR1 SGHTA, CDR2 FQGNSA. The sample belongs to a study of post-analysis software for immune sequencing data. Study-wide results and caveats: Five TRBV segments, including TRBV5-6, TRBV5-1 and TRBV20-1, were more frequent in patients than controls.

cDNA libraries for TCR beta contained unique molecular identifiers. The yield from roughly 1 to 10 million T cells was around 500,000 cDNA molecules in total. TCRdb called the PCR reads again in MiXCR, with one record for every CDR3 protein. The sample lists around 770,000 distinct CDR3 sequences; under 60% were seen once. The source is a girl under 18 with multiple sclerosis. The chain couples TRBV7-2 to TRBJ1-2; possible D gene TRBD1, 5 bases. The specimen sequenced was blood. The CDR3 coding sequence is TGTGCCAGCAGCTTCGACAGAACAGCCTATGGCTACACCTTC. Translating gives CASSFDRTAYGYTF.